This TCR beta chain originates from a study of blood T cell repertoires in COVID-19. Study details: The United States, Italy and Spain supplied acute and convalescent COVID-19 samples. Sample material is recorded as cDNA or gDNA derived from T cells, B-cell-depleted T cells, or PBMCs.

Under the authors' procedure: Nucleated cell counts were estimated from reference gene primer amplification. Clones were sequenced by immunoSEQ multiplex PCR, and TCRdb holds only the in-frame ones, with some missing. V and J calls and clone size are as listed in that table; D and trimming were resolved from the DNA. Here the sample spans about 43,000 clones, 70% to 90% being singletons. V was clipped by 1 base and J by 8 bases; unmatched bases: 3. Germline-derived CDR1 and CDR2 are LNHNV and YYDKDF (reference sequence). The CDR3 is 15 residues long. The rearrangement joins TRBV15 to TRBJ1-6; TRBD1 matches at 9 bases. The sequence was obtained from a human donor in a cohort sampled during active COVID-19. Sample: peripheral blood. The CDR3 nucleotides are TGTGCCACCAGCAGAGTACAGGGGGCCTATTCACCCCTCCACTTT. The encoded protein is CATSRVQGAYSPLHF.